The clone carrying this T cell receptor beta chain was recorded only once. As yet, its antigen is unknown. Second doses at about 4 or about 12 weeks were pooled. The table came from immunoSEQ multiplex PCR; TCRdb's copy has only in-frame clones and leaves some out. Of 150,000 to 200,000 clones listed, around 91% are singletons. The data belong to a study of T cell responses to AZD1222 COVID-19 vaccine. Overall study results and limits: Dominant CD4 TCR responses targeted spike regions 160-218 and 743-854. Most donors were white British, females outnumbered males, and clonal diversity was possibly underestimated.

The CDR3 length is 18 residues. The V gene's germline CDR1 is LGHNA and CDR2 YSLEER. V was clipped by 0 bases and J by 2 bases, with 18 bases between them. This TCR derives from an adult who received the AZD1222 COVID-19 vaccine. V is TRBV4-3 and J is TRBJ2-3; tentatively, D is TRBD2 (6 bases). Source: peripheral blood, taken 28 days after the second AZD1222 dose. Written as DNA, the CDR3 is TGCGCCAGCAGCCAAGAAGCAGGACTACCTCTTAACACAGATACGCAGTATTTT. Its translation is CASSQEAGLPLNTDTQYF.